Listed here is a single T cell receptor (beta chain). This clone was picked up many times. Its antigen remains undetermined. The input lacks base qualities; no much larger clone sits a single base away. V is cut back by 5 bases and J by 6 bases, with 9 bases in the junction unmatched. Taken from cysteine to phenylalanine, the CDR3 has 14 residues. Only the CDR3 part of the read is kept: 42 bases, read in frame from the first base. The CDR1 and CDR2 encoded by the germline V gene are MNHEY and SVGAGI. These data belong to a study of identifying expanded T cells in peripheral blood (dated by TCRdb to the late 2010s). With regard to the full study: Technical replicates were generated by sequencing separate aliquots of the same genomic DNA pool, and four replicates were compared pairwise.

No immune events such as infections were documented for the healthy donors during the collection period. Healthy-donor blood repertoires served as a training cohort to calibrate time-dependent variance in a beta-binomial model of T-cell clone differential abundance. The training cohort comprised roughly ten healthy donors, 3 female and 7 male. Donor ages ranged from about 29 to 70 years, with an average of about 40 years. Whole blood, obtained from a commercial supplier, was collected from each healthy donor at three time points spaced roughly 14 days apart. For immunosequencing, genomic DNA was extracted from unsorted whole blood. The immunoSEQ Assay, which relies on bias-controlled multiplex PCR amplification of genomic DNA, was used to profile TCRbeta CDR3 regions. As for the original processing: To quantify the absolute abundance of each unique TCRbeta CDR3 region, the sequences were collapsed and filtered. Two models were used to test differential abundance: a binomial model (Fisher-equivalent) and a beta-binomial model that adds time-dependent variance fitted from healthy donors. Clones with fewer than 5 combined templates were removed, and differential abundance was called for clones with a Benjamini-Hochberg FDR below 0.01. Using the form v = (b*log(k)+a)^2, the beta-binomial variance was modeled as a function of the total template count across the two samples. Held by TCRdb, this immuneACCESS table contains in-frame sequences only and omits some clones. Under half of the omission traces to an unresolved V gene where checked; the cause of the rest is unknown. V and J calls and clone size follow that table, whereas D and trimming were derived from the DNA. Within this sample are around 120,000 clones, with roughly 90% of them counted one time only. The ten most abundant clones make up 16% of the sample.

What the research found in general, with its limitations: The authors expected that over much longer intervals, such as months to years, biological variance in healthy repertoires might increase even further. The binomial model flagged about 1.2 differentially abundant clones between technical replicates, compared with roughly 15 over approximately two weeks and about 20 over four weeks. Both the number of clones called differentially abundant and the false-positive rate were significantly reduced by the beta-binomial model across all healthy-donor time intervals. For all healthy donors, the variance in clone template counts between approximately 2-week samples rose significantly as total template count increased.

The chain links TRBV6-5 with TRBJ1-2; 7 central nucleotides agree with TRBD1. The sample consisted of blood. This clonotype originated in a person between 18 and 75 years old in good health. DNA sequence: TGTGCCAGCAGTCCCCAAGGGGGCGGGAATGGCTACACCTTC. The translation is CASSPQGGGNGYTF.